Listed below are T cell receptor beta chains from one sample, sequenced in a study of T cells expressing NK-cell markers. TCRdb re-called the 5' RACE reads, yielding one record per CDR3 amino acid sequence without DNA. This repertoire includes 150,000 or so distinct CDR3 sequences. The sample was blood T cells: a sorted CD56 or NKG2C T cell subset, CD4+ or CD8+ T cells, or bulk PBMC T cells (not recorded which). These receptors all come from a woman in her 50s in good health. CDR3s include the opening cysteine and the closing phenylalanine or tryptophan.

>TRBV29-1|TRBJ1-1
CSVDSPAGTGGPNTEAFF
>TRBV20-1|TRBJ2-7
CSARDPSGYEQYF
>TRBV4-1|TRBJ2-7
CASSQLLVYEQYF
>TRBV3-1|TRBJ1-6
CASSQELNNSPLHF
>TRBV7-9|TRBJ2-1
CASSLVGSGPSGEQFF
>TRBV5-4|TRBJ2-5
CASSLVASGSTQYF
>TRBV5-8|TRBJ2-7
CASRAPGTGLYEQYF
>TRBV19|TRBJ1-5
CASSILGVVNQPQHF
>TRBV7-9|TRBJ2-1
CASSPWTSGTYNEQFF
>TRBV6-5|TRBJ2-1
CASGYSGASNEQFF
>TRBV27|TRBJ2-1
CASNLIAGGTYNEQFF
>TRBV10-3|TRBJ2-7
CAISEPRTGKDEQYF
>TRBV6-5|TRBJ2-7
CASRRTSGSPEQYF
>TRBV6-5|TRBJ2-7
CASSYGLNLYEQYF
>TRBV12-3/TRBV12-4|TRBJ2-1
CASSLKQGARLYNEQFF
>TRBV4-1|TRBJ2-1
CASSQVTSGSHEQFF
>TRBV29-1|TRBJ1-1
CSASGLNGGTEAFF
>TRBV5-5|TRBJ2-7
CASSLRGDLPYEQYF
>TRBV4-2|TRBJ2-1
CASSPYISGLPSREGYNEQFF
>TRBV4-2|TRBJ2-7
CASSQAGARREQYF
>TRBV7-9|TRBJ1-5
CASSLGTGRQPQHF
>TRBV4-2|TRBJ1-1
CASTQREGGQNTEAFF
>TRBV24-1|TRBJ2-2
CATSGTGLSTGELFF
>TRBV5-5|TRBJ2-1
CASSLSAGLAYNEQFF
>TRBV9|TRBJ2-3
CASSGTRGTDTQYF
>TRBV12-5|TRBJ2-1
CASGLAGEQFF
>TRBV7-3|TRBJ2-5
CASSLTGGRGETQYF
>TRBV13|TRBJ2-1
CASSPTLPGTSNEQFF
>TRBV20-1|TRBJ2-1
CTPMPLKTNEQFF
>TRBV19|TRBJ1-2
CASSTPQGASLYGYTF
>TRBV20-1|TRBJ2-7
CSAWTENTYEQYF
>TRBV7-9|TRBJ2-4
CASSLEDRVYIQYF
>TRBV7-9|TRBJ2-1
CASSFTVNEQFF
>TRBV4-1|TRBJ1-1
CASSQQDGSNTEAFF
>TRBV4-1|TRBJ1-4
CASSHQGRNEKLFF
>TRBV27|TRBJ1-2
CASSTGNGYTF
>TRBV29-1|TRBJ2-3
CSVEDETVRTDTQYF
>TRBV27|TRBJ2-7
CASSPGHKSYEQYF
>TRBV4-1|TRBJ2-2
CATSGAGELFF
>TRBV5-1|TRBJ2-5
CASSLAEWGQETQYF
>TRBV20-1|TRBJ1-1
CSAGGFKNTEAFF
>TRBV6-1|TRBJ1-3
CASTDRGHGNTIYF
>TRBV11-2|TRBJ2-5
CASSYPFGSETQYF
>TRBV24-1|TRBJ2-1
CATSDRTLAGTFNEQFF
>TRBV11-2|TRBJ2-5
CASSLGGGDSQETQYF
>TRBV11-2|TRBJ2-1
CASSLDRQGIEQFF
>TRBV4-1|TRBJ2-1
CASSQLAGDYNEQFF
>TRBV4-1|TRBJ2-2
CASTPSGSYTGELFF